These 19 T cell receptor beta chains originate from one sample sequenced in a study of regulatory T cells in long-lasting Graves disease. As for time point: newly diagnosed GD, antithyroid drugs for less than 3 months. PBMC RNA was the source of the TCR library. Building the TCR beta libraries relied on iRepertoire HTBI primers, and CDR3 regions underwent Arm-PCR. TCRdb independently ran MiXCR on the multiplex PCR reads; one entry per CDR3 protein. The sample shows 250,000 to 300,000 distinct CDR3 sequences, about 20% of them seen only once. This sample was shared with a second study, whose subject was T cells in Graves' hyperthyroidism and ophthalmopathy.

The sample was peripheral blood mononuclear cells (PBMCs), taken at new diagnosis, from a patient treated with antithyroid drugs. These receptors all stem from a young woman with Graves disease.

This clonotype was observed at least ten times. This chain uses TRBV20-1 with TRBJ1-5, with D possibly TRBD1 on 6 matching bases. The CDR3 loop spans 17 amino acids. Germline V CDR1 and CDR2: DFQATT, SNEGSKA (reference sequence). With 4 bases removed from V and 3 bases from J, the gap between germline ends came to 22 bases. The CDR3 is CSANERGGLWNNQPQHF. The CDR3 region has the DNA TGCAGTGCTAATGAGAGAGGGGGGCTGTGGAACAATCAGCCCCAGCATTTT.

In its sample, this clonotype was seen many times. This chain uses TRBV7-9 with TRBJ1-4; D unclear. Germline CDR1 and CDR2: SEHNR and FQNEAQ (reference sequence). The CDR3 sequence is 13 residues long. The ends were cut back, 5 bases at V and 4 bases at J, with 8 bases in the middle. CDR3 in amino acids: CASSPGHNEKLFF. CDR3 sequence (DNA): TGTGCCAGCAGCCCCGGGCATAATGAAAAACTGTTTTTT.

Details on this clonotype: It may be a read error: a sequence one base away is much more abundant. The chain combines TRBV10-3 with TRBJ2-3, with 11 bases identical to TRBD2. The CDR3 sequence is 17 residues long. The V gene end was trimmed by 2 bases and the J gene end by 8 bases; junction bases not matched to a gene: 12. Germline CDR1 reads ENHRY; CDR2 reads SYGVKD. Written as DNA, the CDR3 is TGTGCCATCAGTGAGGGGGGACTAGCGGATACAACGGGTACGCAGTATTTT. Translating gives CAISEGGLADTTGTQYF.

The chain uses TRBV20-1 and TRBJ1-1; a possible D gene is TRBD1 (5 bases). CDR3 length equals 13 residues. V dropped 8 bases and J dropped 3 bases, with 16 bases sitting between them. Germline loops: CDR1 DFQATT, CDR2 SNEGSKA (reference sequence). CDR3 in DNA: TGCAGTTCCGTCGGGGGAATGGACACTGAAGCTTTCTTT. Its protein product is CSSVGGMDTEAFF.

Many counts were recorded for this clonotype. The chain uses TRBV16 and TRBJ1-1; D is ambiguous. This CDR3 has 15 amino acids. V lost 0 bases and J lost 0, with 8 bases in between. Germline assignment: CDR1 KGHSY and CDR2 FQNENV. CDR3 protein: CASSQSKDLNTEAFF. CDR3 sequence (DNA): TGTGCCAGCAGCCAATCAAAGGACCTGAACACTGAAGCTTTCTTT.

This clonotype was detected many times. V and J are TRBV6-1 and TRBJ1-1; D ambiguous. The ends were cut back, 8 bases at V and 4 bases at J, with 17 bases in the middle. The germline CDR1 and CDR2 sequences are MNHNS and SASEGT. The CDR3 extends over 14 amino acids. CDR3 protein: CASGSLHTGTEAFF. CDR3 bases: TGTGCCAGCGGATCACTACATACCGGCACTGAAGCTTTCTTT.

This clonotype was observed at least ten times. This sequence joins TRBV2 and TRBJ1-5; D perhaps matches TRBD1 (5 bases). Germline V gene sequence: CDR1 SNHLY, CDR2 FYNNEI. This CDR3 comprises 16 residues. Trimming cost V 5 bases and J 12 bases, with 26 bases left between them. The CDR3 nucleotides are TGTGCCAGCAGTACTACCCTCCGGGACCCCCTATGGGTCCAGCATTTT. Translation: CASSTTLRDPLWVQHF. The whole variable domain, filled in from reference TRBV2 and TRBJ1-5, reads EPEVTQTPSHQVTQMGQEVILRCVPISNHLYFYWYRQILGQKVEFLVSFYNNEISEKSEIFDDQFSVERPDGSNFTLKIRSTKLEDSAMYFCASSTTLRDPLWVQHFGDGTRLSIL.

This clonotype was recorded many times. The chain carries TRBV5-1 and TRBJ2-1; no firm D call. The ends were cut back, 2 bases at V and 5 bases at J, with 20 bases in the middle. CDR1 SGHRS and CDR2 YFSETQ come from the germline V gene. There are 17 residues in the CDR3. The CDR3 loop reads CASSFSIGPPPDNEQFF. For the CDR3, the DNA is TGCGCCAGCAGCTTTTCAATCGGGCCGCCCCCGGACAATGAGCAGTTCTTC.

Remarks on this clonotype: This could be a read error, since a much larger clone is one nucleotide away. Since the CDR3 does not end with the conserved phenylalanine or tryptophan, this likely comes from a read error. The chain combines TRBV4-2 with TRBJ2-2; TRBD1 matches 7 bases. The CDR3 extends over 14 amino acids. Germline lookup yields CDR1 LGHNA and CDR2 YNFKEQ. Trimming removed 4 bases from V and 3 bases from J; junction bases left unmatched: 2. The CDR3 region is CASSPGQYTGELFL. The DNA of the CDR3 is TGTGCCAGCAGCCCGGGACAGTACACCGGGGAGCTGTTTTTA.

The V call is TRBV3-1, the J call TRBJ2-2; TRBD1 might be the D (6 bases). The germline V gene has CDR1 LGHDT and CDR2 YNNKEL (reference sequence). The CDR3 is 16 residues long. Trimming took 0 bases from V and 4 from J, leaving 12 bases between them. The CDR3 spells CASSQEPLGATGELFF. DNA of the CDR3: TGTGCCAGCAGCCAAGAGCCTCTGGGGGCCACCGGGGAGCTGTTTTTT.

CDR3 coding DNA: TGCAGCGTTGAAGAAAACTATGGCTACACCTTC. Amino acids: CSVEENYGYTF. V usage is TRBV29-1 and J usage is TRBJ1-2; no firm D call. The V gene's germline CDR1 is SQVTM and CDR2 ANQGSEA. The CDR3 is made up of 11 amino acids. The ends were cut back, 0 bases at V and 2 bases at J, with 1 base in the middle.

This clonotype occurred many times. The chain joins TRBV3-1 to TRBJ2-5; D could derive from TRBD1 or TRBD2 (5 bases each). Trimming pared 3 bases from V and 3 bases from J, leaving 5 bases between. CDR1 and CDR2 from the germline V gene are LGHDT and YNNKEL (reference sequence). The CDR3 contains 12 residues. CDR3 nucleotides: TGTGCCAGCAGCCAGGGGGAAGAGACCCAGTACTTC. Translated: CASSQGEETQYF.

This clonotype was picked up many times. At one end, the junction sequence differs from germline, possibly due to a read error. The J gene is TRBJ1-3, the V gene TRBV5-4; D unresolved. Per the germline V gene, CDR1 is SGHNT and CDR2 is YYREEE (reference sequence). This CDR3 is 13 amino acids long. DNA of the CDR3: TGCGCCAGCAGCTTGGATTCTGGAAACACCATATATTTT. Its protein is CASSLDSGNTIYF.

There are many counts of this clonotype. V gene TRBV20-1 combines with J gene TRBJ1-1, with unresolved D. CDR3 length: 14 residues. The germline V gene encodes CDR1 DFQATT and CDR2 SNEGSKA (reference sequence). V was shortened by 6 bases and J by 0 bases, with 14 bases between the two germline ends. CDR3 coding DNA: TGCAGTGCCGATTCTAGACTAATGAACACTGAAGCTTTCTTT. It translates to CSADSRLMNTEAFF.

This clonotype was seen once. A far larger clone is just one base off, so this is likely a read error. The rearrangement links TRBV11-2 to TRBJ2-3; 9 bases match TRBD2. The germline V gene encodes CDR1 SGHAT and CDR2 FQNNGV. This CDR3 region has 15 residues. V trimming: 6 bases; J trimming: 4 bases; junction bases outside the gene matches: 8. The CDR3 sequence is CASRYSGGKADTQYF. The CDR3 DNA reads TGTGCCAGCAGATACAGCGGGGGGAAGGCAGATACGCAGTATTTT.

Note on this clonotype: This may stem from a read error, because a much larger clone lies one nucleotide away. V is TRBV5-1 and J is TRBJ1-2; 7 bases map to TRBD1. Per germline, CDR1 SGHRS and CDR2 YFSETQ. After removal of 0 bases from V and 10 bases from J, the junction contained 6 bases not matched to a gene. This CDR3 region has 13 residues. CDR3 nucleotide sequence: TGCGCCAGCAGCTTGGGGCAGGGGGTTGACTACACCTTC. This translates into CASSLGQGVDYTF. The complete variable domain, with remaining parts taken from reference TRBV5-1 and TRBJ1-2, reads KAGVTQTPRYLIKTRGQQVTLSCSPISGHRSVSWYQQTPGQGLQFLFEYFSETQRNKGNFPGRFSGRQFSNSRSEMNVSTLELGDSALYLCASSLGQGVDYTFGSGTRLTVV.

For this clonotype: One junction end does not reproduce the germline sequence, and a read error may be involved. The CDR3 loop reads CASRTRGRGAEEKLFF. The DNA of the CDR3 is TGTGCTAGCAGGACCAGGGGGCGGGGGGCAGAAGAAAAACTGTTTTTT. The V and J genes are TRBV7-7 and TRBJ1-4; 8 bases line up with TRBD1. Looked up from germline, CDR1 is SSHAT and CDR2 is FNYEAQ (reference sequence). This CDR3 comprises 16 residues.

The sample holds many counts of this clonotype. V gene TRBV12-3 or TRBV12-4 combines with J gene TRBJ2-6; the match to TRBD1 covers 8 bases. With V trimmed by 5 bases and J by 2 bases, 2 bases remained unmatched. The CDR3 loop spans 15 amino acids. The CDR3 sequence is CASSPGGPGANVLTF. The CDR3 DNA is TGTGCCAGCAGTCCAGGGGGCCCTGGGGCCAACGTCCTGACTTTC.

Many counts were recorded for this clonotype. Written as DNA, the CDR3 is TGCAGTGCGTCGGGACCTAACTATGGCTACACCTTC. This translates into CSASGPNYGYTF. The chain combines TRBV20-1 with TRBJ1-2; a weak D match, TRBD1 (5 bases). The CDR3 extends over 12 amino acids. V shed 6 bases and J shed 0 bases, with 8 bases lying between them. CDR1 and CDR2 from the germline V gene are DFQATT and SNEGSKA (reference sequence).